This TCR beta chain emerged from a study of T cells in Graves' hyperthyroidism and ophthalmopathy. Study results and caveats: Progression to ophthalmopathy was predicted a median of about 6.6 months early. Ophthalmopathy cases were set apart from stable hyperthyroidism by a 13 V-J model.

Amplification targeted TCR beta CDR3 regions from RNA transcripts. The TCR CDR3 was amplified in a first-round RT-PCR using the HTBI primer set. TCRdb processed the multiplex PCR reads anew with MiXCR; each CDR3 protein has one entry. The data hold 530,000 or so distinct CDR3 sequences, with just over 45% observed a single time. V was trimmed by 0 bases and J by 14 bases, leaving 16 bases between them. The length of the CDR3 is 13 residues. The germline gives CDR1 SGHTA, CDR2 FQGTGA. Patients were aged 18 to 65, had disease duration under 2 months, and had newly diagnosed hyperthyroidism. Diagnostic decisions used clinical symptoms, serum thyroxine and TRAb, thyroid ultrasound and orbital computed tomography. On this clonotype: Its target is not known.

Sequencing used peripheral blood or thyroid tissue (not recorded which). This clonotype was sampled from a woman aged 18-29 years with Graves' hyperthyroidism. This sequence joins TRBV7-3 and TRBJ1-1; the D gene is possibly TRBD1 (6 bases). The CDR3 coding sequence is TGTGCCAGCAGCTTAACAGGGGGAAGTGAGCAGTTCTTT. It is translated as CASSLTGGSEQFF.